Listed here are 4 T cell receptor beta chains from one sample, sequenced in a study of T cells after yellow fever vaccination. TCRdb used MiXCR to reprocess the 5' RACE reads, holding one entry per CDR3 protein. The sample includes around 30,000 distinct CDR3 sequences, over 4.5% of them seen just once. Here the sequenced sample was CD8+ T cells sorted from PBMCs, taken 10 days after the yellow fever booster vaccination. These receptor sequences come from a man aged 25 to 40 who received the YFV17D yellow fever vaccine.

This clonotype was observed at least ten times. This CDR3 is CASSSGTSNTGELFF. The CDR3 DNA reads TGTGCCAGCAGTTCCGGGACTAGCAACACCGGGGAGCTGTTTTTT. This chain joins TRBV12-3 or TRBV12-4 and TRBJ2-2, with 9 bases lining up with TRBD2. CDR3 length: 15 amino acids. Unmatched junction bases numbered 2, after V lost 4 bases and J lost 2 bases.

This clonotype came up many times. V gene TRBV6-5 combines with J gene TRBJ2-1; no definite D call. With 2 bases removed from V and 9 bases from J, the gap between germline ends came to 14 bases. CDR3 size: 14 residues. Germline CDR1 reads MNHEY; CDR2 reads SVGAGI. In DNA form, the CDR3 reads TGTGCCAGCAGTTACGCGGTACAGTGGTCTGAGCAGTTCTTC. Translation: CASSYAVQWSEQFF.

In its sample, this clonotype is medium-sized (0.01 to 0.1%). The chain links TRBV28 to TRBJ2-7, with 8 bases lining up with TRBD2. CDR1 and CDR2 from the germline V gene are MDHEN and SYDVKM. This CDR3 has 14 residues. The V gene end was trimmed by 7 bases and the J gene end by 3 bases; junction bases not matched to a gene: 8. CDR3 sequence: CASNPGGSGYEQYF. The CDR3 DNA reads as TGTGCCAGCAACCCGGGGGGGTCCGGCTACGAGCAGTACTTC.

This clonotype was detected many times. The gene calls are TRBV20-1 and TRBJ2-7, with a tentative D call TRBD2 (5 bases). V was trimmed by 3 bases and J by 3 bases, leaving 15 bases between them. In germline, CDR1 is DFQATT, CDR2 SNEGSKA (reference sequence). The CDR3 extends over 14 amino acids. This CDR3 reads CSARLLEGRYEQYF. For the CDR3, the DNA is TGCAGTGCTAGGCTCCTCGAGGGCCGCTACGAGCAGTACTTC.